Given below is one TCR beta chain in context. Its antigen remains unidentified. This sample is part of a study of T cell responses to AZD1222 COVID-19 vaccine. Regarding the study as a whole: Only 6 or 7 individuals given AZD1222 were seropositive at baseline. Samples come after the peak T cell response, not at day 14. Donors skewed white British and female; clonal diversity was possibly underestimated.

With V trimmed by 0 bases and J by 6 bases, 0 bases remained unmatched. Looked up from germline, CDR1 is SGDLS and CDR2 is YYNGEE. The CDR3 is 16 amino acids. Method: immunoSEQ multiplex PCR; TCRdb's copy keeps in-frame clones and lacks some. The repertoire has around 140,000 clones, around 90% of them found once; the top ten carry roughly 7.6%. The chain uses TRBV9 and TRBJ2-2; 15 bases match TRBD2. The specimen comprised peripheral blood, sampled 28 days after the second dose of the MenACWY control vaccine. This TCR was sampled from an adult who received the MenACWY meningococcal vaccine as a control. CDR3 in amino acids: CASSVGTSGGAGELFF. Here the CDR3 DNA reads TGTGCCAGCAGCGTAGGGACTAGCGGGGGGGCCGGGGAGCTGTTTTTT.